This TCR beta chain was captured by sequencing in a study of shared clonotypes between healthy human individuals. Germline assignment: CDR1 SNHLY and CDR2 FYNNEI. V shed 7 bases, J shed 6 bases, and the junction held 21 bases outside the gene matches. The CDR3 totals 18 residues. Whole-study results and caveats: An expected dependence of interdonor clonotype sharing on sequencing depth was noted. Estimated clonotype richness was generally higher in naive than memory subsets.

A remark on this clone: Its antigen remains unidentified.

Clones were sequenced by immunoSEQ multiplex PCR, and TCRdb holds only the in-frame ones, with some missing. The sample holds about 1 million clones, about 75% seen once. This receptor was taken from a man between 18 and 35 years old in good health. V usage is TRBV2 and J usage is TRBJ2-1; TRBD1 matches 7 bases. Specimen: memory CD4+ T cells sorted from blood. Sample subset: CD45RA-negative fraction. CDR3 bases: TGTGCCAGCAAGACTTGGGACAGCCGGCTTGCGGTAGTCAATGAGCAGTTCTTC. Translation gives CASKTWDSRLAVVNEQFF.